The 29 T cell receptor beta chains below all came from one sample that was sequenced in a study of blood T cell repertoires in COVID-19. The assay was immunoSEQ multiplex PCR, and TCRdb's table has in-frame clones only and misses some. The table lists around 220,000 clones, under 85% of them singletons. What was sequenced was peripheral blood. The receptors here all came from a woman aged 35 to 49 with active or convalescent COVID-19.

The chain has TRBV5-1 and TRBJ2-1; TRBD1 matches at 8 bases. This CDR3 contains 14 residues. The J segment lost 10 bases and the V segment lost 0 bases, leaving 6 bases of the junction unmatched. Looked up from germline, CDR1 is SGHRS and CDR2 is YFSETQ. This CDR3 reads CASSLDYRGDEQFF. The CDR3 nucleotides read TGCGCCAGCAGCTTGGATTACAGGGGGGACGAGCAGTTCTTC.

The chain combines TRBV11-2 with TRBJ1-2; TRBD1 matches 7 bases. V dropped 4 bases and J dropped 8; count of bases not matched to a gene: 10. Germline V gene lookup returns CDR1 SGHAT and CDR2 FQNNGV. The CDR3 covers 14 residues. The CDR3 DNA reads as TGTGCCAGCAGCTCGAACAGACAGGGCTTCGGCTACACCTTC. Translation gives CASSSNRQGFGYTF.

This sequence joins TRBV7-9 and TRBJ2-3, with 8 bases fitting TRBD1. Germline V gene lookup returns CDR1 SEHNR and CDR2 FQNEAQ (reference sequence). The CDR3 contains 18 residues. V shed 2 bases, J shed 4 bases, and the junction held 14 bases outside the gene matches. This CDR3 is CASSLSAGGATLADTQYF. The CDR3 DNA is TGTGCCAGCAGCTTATCAGCAGGGGGCGCGACGTTGGCAGATACGCAGTATTTT.

The chain employs TRBV5-4 and TRBJ2-3; 10 positions agree with TRBD2. The CDR3 loop spans 15 amino acids. Per the germline V gene, CDR1 is SGHNT and CDR2 is YYREEE (reference sequence). With V trimmed by 4 bases and J by 4 bases, 6 bases remained unmatched. CDR3 residues: CASSPSGGAADTQYF. The CDR3 nucleotides are TGTGCCAGCAGCCCGAGCGGGGGGGCCGCAGATACGCAGTATTTT.

About this clone itself: Its ends do not fully match the called genes, so a read error is possible. The chain uses TRBV19 and TRBJ1-5, with D possibly TRBD1 on 6 matching bases. The germline gives CDR1 LNHDA, CDR2 SQIVND (reference sequence). This CDR3 has 14 residues. The CDR3 DNA is TGTGCCAGTACCAAGGGGCAGGGGAATCGGCCCCAGCATTTT. Translated, it gives CASTKGQGNRPQHF.

V gene TRBV6-5 combines with J gene TRBJ1-2, with no clear D. CDR3 length: 16 amino acids. Germline CDR1 and CDR2: MNHEY and SVGAGI. V shed 0 bases and J shed 0 bases, with 11 bases lying between them. The CDR3 region has the DNA TGTGCCAGCAGTTACTCTGCGGGGAGGGCTAACTATGGCTACACCTTC. Amino acid sequence: CASSYSAGRANYGYTF.

The gene calls are TRBV6-6 and TRBJ2-3; the match to TRBD1 covers 10 bases. The CDR3 runs 15 residues. J lost 6 bases, V lost 6 bases, and 9 bases had no gene match. Germline V lookup: CDR1 MNHNY, CDR2 SVGAGI (reference sequence). The DNA of the CDR3 is TGTGCCAGCAGATTGGGACAGGGGCCCGTGGATACGCAGTATTTT. Amino acid sequence: CASRLGQGPVDTQYF.

The chain combines TRBV9 with TRBJ1-5; D is perhaps TRBD1 (5 bases). The germline V gene has CDR1 SGDLS and CDR2 YYNGEE. The CDR3 covers 14 residues. V dropped 3 bases and J dropped 7 bases, with 14 bases sitting between them. CDR3 DNA sequence: TGTGCCAGCAGCGAGGGGTGGGAGGGACAGCCCCAGCATTTT. This gives the protein CASSEGWEGQPQHF.

The chain joins TRBV7-9 to TRBJ2-1; 16 nucleotides match TRBD2. This CDR3 is built from 18 residues. Germline CDR1 SEHNR, CDR2 FQNEAQ (reference sequence). Trimming at V came to 5 bases and at J to 0 bases, leaving 4 bases not matched to a gene. CDR3 sequence: CASSPGLAGGSSYNEQFF. Written as DNA, the CDR3 is TGTGCCAGCAGCCCGGGACTAGCGGGGGGGAGCTCCTACAATGAGCAGTTCTTC.

The chain links TRBV19 to TRBJ1-1; TRBD1 might be the D (5 bases). The V end lost 5 bases, the J end lost 1 base, and 11 bases lay between the germline ends. Germline CDR1 reads LNHDA; CDR2 reads SQIVND (reference sequence). The CDR3 loop spans 14 amino acids. CDR3 sequence (DNA): TGTGCCAGTAGTCCCGGGGGATGGAACACTGAAGCTTTCTTT. Translating gives CASSPGGWNTEAFF. Full variable domain (rest looked up from reference TRBV19 and TRBJ1-1): DGGITQSPKYLFRKEGQNVTLSCEQNLNHDAMYWYRQDPGQGLRLIYYSQIVNDFQKGDIAEGYSVSREKKESFPLTVTSAQKNPTAFYLCASSPGGWNTEAFFGQGTRLTVV.

The CDR3 DNA follows: TGTGCCAGCAGTTTTCAGGTTTCGCCTGAAGCTTTCTTT. This codes for CASSFQVSPEAFF. The rearrangement joins TRBV12-3 or TRBV12-4 to TRBJ1-1, with unresolved D. V dropped 3 bases and J dropped 6 bases, with 11 bases sitting between them. This CDR3 has 13 residues.

V is TRBV27 and J is TRBJ2-7, with 7 nucleotides matching TRBD2. In germline, CDR1 is MNHEY, CDR2 SMNVEV (reference sequence). CDR3 length: 15 amino acids. J was trimmed by 5 bases and V by 4 bases; bases with no gene match: 11. CDR3 sequence: CASSSLPTSSHEQYF. CDR3 coding DNA: TGTGCCAGCAGTTCCCTACCGACTAGCAGCCACGAGCAGTACTTC.

The CDR3 loop is CASSFRDRGLLLYNEQFF. CDR3 DNA: TGCGCCAGCAGCTTCAGGGACAGGGGGCTGCTACTCTACAATGAGCAGTTCTTC. The chain combines TRBV4-1 with TRBJ2-1; 12 positions match TRBD1. This CDR3 spans 18 amino acids. The germline CDR1 and CDR2 sequences are MGHRA and YSYEKL. V dropped 5 bases and J dropped 3; count of bases not matched to a gene: 11.

The J gene is TRBJ1-1, the V gene TRBV6-5, with no clear D. The CDR3 is made up of 11 amino acids. V dropped 5 bases and J dropped 5 bases, with 6 bases sitting between them. Germline V gene data show CDR1 as MNHEY and CDR2 as SVGAGI. Here the CDR3 DNA reads TGTGCCAGCAGTACTAATACTGAAGCTTTCTTT. Amino acid sequence: CASSTNTEAFF.

This chain links TRBV5-1 with TRBJ1-5; 8 nucleotides match TRBD1. J gave up 2 bases and V 8 bases, and 6 bases lay outside the gene matches. Germline V gene sequence: CDR1 SGHRS, CDR2 YFSETQ. This CDR3 comprises 14 residues. This CDR3 reads CASIGQGGNQPQHF. The CDR3 nucleotides read TGCGCCAGTATTGGACAGGGCGGCAATCAGCCCCAGCATTTT.

The chain carries TRBV6-5 and TRBJ1-2; 7 bases fit TRBD1. J lost 1 base, V lost 7 bases, and 6 bases had no gene match. This CDR3 has 14 residues. Germline V gives CDR1 MNHEY, CDR2 SVGAGI. The CDR3 sequence is CASMNRGVNYGYTF. The DNA for the CDR3 is TGTGCCAGCATGAACAGGGGTGTTAACTATGGCTACACCTTC.

V usage is TRBV9 and J usage is TRBJ2-7; either TRBD1 or TRBD2 may supply D (6 bases each). In germline, CDR1 is SGDLS, CDR2 YYNGEE. V lost 4 bases to trimming and J lost 1 base, with 15 bases between them. The CDR3 is made up of 15 amino acids. The CDR3 DNA is TGTGCCAGCAGCCTAGGGGGGCAGGGTTCCTACGAGCAGTACTTC. It encodes CASSLGGQGSYEQYF.

The chain uses TRBV24-1 and TRBJ1-2, with TRBD1 as a possible D gene (6 bases). The CDR3 length is 14 residues. Germline V gene sequence: CDR1 KGHDR, CDR2 SFDVKD. V shed 4 bases and J shed 8 bases, with 16 bases lying between them. The CDR3 DNA is TGTGCCACCAGTGACGCCGGGACACCTGGGGGCTACACCTTC. Translating gives CATSDAGTPGGYTF.

This rearrangement joins TRBV19 to TRBJ2-1, with TRBD1 matching over 9 bases. CDR3 size: 15 residues. CDR1 and CDR2 from the germline V gene are LNHDA and SQIVND (reference sequence). J gave up 4 bases and V 5 bases, and 6 bases lay outside the gene matches. CDR3 in DNA: TGTGCCAGTAGTTCCCGGACAGGGGCATACAATGAGCAGTTCTTC. It is translated as CASSSRTGAYNEQFF.

V is TRBV19 and J is TRBJ1-1; possibly TRBD1 for D (5 bases). Germline V gene sequence: CDR1 LNHDA, CDR2 SQIVND (reference sequence). CDR3 length: 14 residues. V lost 3 bases, J lost 1 base, and 9 bases lay in between. CDR3 amino acids: CASSMTGQNTEAFF. The CDR3 region has the DNA TGTGCCAGTAGTATGACTGGACAGAACACTGAAGCTTTCTTT.

This rearrangement joins TRBV5-4 to TRBJ2-4; possibly TRBD1 for D (6 bases). Germline values: CDR1 SGHNT, CDR2 YYREEE (reference sequence). V was trimmed by 5 bases and J by 6 bases, leaving 15 bases between them. The CDR3 is 14 residues long. CDR3 DNA: TGTGCCAGCAGTTCCCAGCAGGGGCCAAACATTCAGTACTTC. It specifies CASSSQQGPNIQYF.

The V gene is TRBV7-2, the J gene TRBJ2-6, with a tentative D call TRBD2 (6 bases). Germline values: CDR1 SGHTA, CDR2 FQGNSA. V dropped 1 base and J dropped 0 bases, with 10 bases sitting between them. This CDR3 contains 17 residues. CDR3 amino acids: CASSLVGGSSGANVLTF. CDR3 DNA sequence: TGTGCCAGCAGCTTAGTCGGGGGAAGCTCTGGGGCCAACGTCCTGACTTTC.

In its sample, this clone was seen once. The same CDR3 is also encoded by other DNA sequences in this sample. The chain couples TRBV10-2 to TRBJ2-5; no firm D call. Trimming left V 3 bases short and J 0 bases short, with 11 bases between. This CDR3 is built from 15 residues. Germline V CDR1 and CDR2: WSHSY, SAAADI. The CDR3 bases are TGCGCCAGCAGTGATCCCCACAGAAACCAAGAGACCCAGTACTTC. Its protein product is CASSDPHRNQETQYF.

The chain employs TRBV12-3 or TRBV12-4 and TRBJ2-7; TRBD1 agrees at 7 bases. The CDR3 sequence is 11 residues long. V was pared by 4 bases and J by 6 bases, with 0 bases of the junction left unmatched. CDR3 amino acids: CASSSGGEQYV. The CDR3 DNA sequence: TGTGCCAGCAGTTCAGGGGGCGAGCAGTACGTC.

This clone came up a few times. The genes are TRBV7-9 and TRBJ2-7; D not certain. This CDR3 is 13 amino acids long. CDR1 SEHNR and CDR2 FQNEAQ come from the germline V gene (reference sequence). V was clipped by 1 base and J by 3 bases, with 7 bases between them. The CDR3 nucleotides read TGTGCCAGCAGCTTAGAGTACAACTACGAGCAGTACGTC. Residues: CASSLEYNYEQYV.

The chain has TRBV5-5 and TRBJ2-7; possible D gene TRBD1, 5 bases. Trimming took 4 bases from V and 3 from J, leaving 11 bases between them. The germline CDR1 and CDR2 sequences are SGHKS and YYEKEE (reference sequence). The CDR3 is made up of 13 amino acids. DNA of the CDR3: TGTGCCAGCAGCCGCAGGGATATCTACGAGCAGTACGTC. It specifies CASSRRDIYEQYV.

The V gene is TRBV6-1, the J gene TRBJ2-7, with D possibly matching TRBD1 (5 bases). V lost 0 bases and J 2 bases, leaving 11 bases between the germline ends. Germline V gene data show CDR1 as MNHNS and CDR2 as SASEGT. There are 15 residues in the CDR3. CDR3 amino acids: CASSEAHRSAYEQYF. CDR3 nucleotide sequence: TGTGCCAGCAGTGAAGCCCACAGGTCGGCCTACGAGCAGTACTTC.

The rearrangement links TRBV3-1 (or the pseudogene TRBV3-2) to TRBJ2-5, with 9 bases matching TRBD2. Trimming took 4 bases from V and 0 from J; bases not matched to a gene: 6. CDR3 length: 16 amino acids. CDR1 and CDR2 from the germline V gene are LGHDT and YNNKEL (reference sequence). The CDR3, as DNA: TGTGCCAGCAGCCGGACTAGCGCTTCGTACCAAGAGACCCAGTACTTC. Translated, it gives CASSRTSASYQETQYF.

The chain carries TRBV3-1 (or the pseudogene TRBV3-2) and TRBJ1-5; no definite D call. The V gene lost 4 bases and the J gene lost 4 bases, with 11 bases spanning the gap. Germline V gene lookup returns CDR1 LGHDT and CDR2 YNNKEL (reference sequence). The CDR3 length is 14 residues. The DNA of the CDR3 is TGTGCCAGCAGCCCCCCCGGGGAAAATCAGCCCCAGCATTTT. Translation gives CASSPPGENQPQHF.